Listed below are T cell receptor beta chains from one sample, sequenced in a study of blood T cell repertoires in COVID-19. Only in-frame clones appear in the TCRdb table, and some are missing; sequencing was by immunoSEQ multiplex PCR. Of about 260,000 clones in the sample, approximately 80% are singletons; the top ten hold around 4%. Material for sequencing was peripheral blood. Receptors originate from a man in his sixties with acute or convalescent COVID-19. The CDR3 runs from the conserved cysteine through the conserved F or W. D genes are given only for firm matches. A row's size may be missing; if present it is once, few, many or a size class.

>13|TRBJ2-3|TRBV11-2|-|-
CASSPSGGDTQYF
TGTGCCAGCAGCCCCAGTGGTGGTGATACGCAGTATTTT
>15|TRBJ2-2|TRBV6-4|-|-
CASSAGFLNTGELFF
TGTGCCAGCAGTGCAGGTTTTTTGAACACCGGGGAGCTGTTTTTT
>17|TRBJ2-7|TRBV4-2|-|TRBD2
CASSQVGLAGGPGEQYF
TGTGCCAGCAGCCAAGTGGGACTAGCGGGAGGGCCGGGGGAGCAGTACTTC
>13|TRBJ2-2|TRBV13|-|-
CASSFGDTGELFF
TGTGCCAGCAGCTTCGGGGACACCGGGGAGCTGTTTTTT
>16|TRBJ1-2|TRBV18|-|TRBD1
CASSPPWTGGDYGYTF
TGTGCCAGCTCACCACCATGGACAGGGGGCGACTATGGCTACACCTTC
>14|TRBJ1-1|TRBV5-4|once|-
CASSADMQNTEAFF
TGTGCCAGCAGCGCAGACATGCAGAACACTGAAGCTTTCTTT
>16|TRBJ2-7|TRBV6-1|-|TRBD2
CASSGFGGVLSYEQYF
TGTGCCAGCAGTGGTTTTGGGGGGGTCCTTTCCTACGAGCAGTACTTC
>14|TRBJ2-3|TRBV3-1/TRBV3-2|-|TRBD2
CASSLRTRTDTQYF
TGTGCCAGCAGCCTAAGGACTAGGACAGATACGCAGTATTTT
>13|TRBJ1-1|TRBV18|-|-
CASSPQGDTEAFF
TGTGCCAGCTCACCCCAGGGTGACACTGAAGCTTTCTTT
>19|TRBJ2-7|TRBV6-4|-|TRBD1
CASSEIRRQGITTGREQYF
TGTGCCAGCAGTGAAATCAGGAGACAGGGCATTACCACCGGACGGGAGCAGTACTTC
>19|TRBJ1-6|TRBV7-3|-|TRBD1
CASSSRRTGNRRADSPLHF
TGTGCCAGCAGCTCCAGACGGACAGGGAATCGGCGAGCGGATTCACCCCTCCACTTT
>13|TRBJ2-7|TRBV6-5|-|-
CASRSPFSYEQYF
TGTGCCAGCAGGAGCCCGTTCTCCTACGAGCAGTACTTC
>14|TRBJ2-5|TRBV6-5|-|TRBD2
CASSYSGGVETQYF
TGTGCCAGCAGTTACTCCGGGGGGGTGGAGACCCAGTACTTC
>16|TRBJ2-1|TRBV6-5|-|TRBD2
CASSYSQLAEHNEQFF
TGTGCCAGCAGTTACAGTCAACTAGCGGAACACAATGAGCAGTTCTTC
>16|TRBJ1-1|TRBV4-1|-|-
CASSQDGSGMGTEAFF
TGCGCCAGCAGCCAAGACGGTTCAGGGATGGGCACTGAAGCTTTCTTT
>16|TRBJ2-5|TRBV30|-|TRBD2
CAWSVPGAGVRETQYF
TGTGCCTGGAGTGTACCCGGAGCGGGGGTCAGAGAGACCCAGTACTTC
>16|TRBJ2-1|TRBV4-3|-|TRBD2
CASSRAGLAGGNEQFF
TGCGCCAGCAGCCGCGCCGGACTAGCGGGAGGCAATGAGCAGTTCTTC
>15|TRBJ2-5|TRBV3-1/TRBV3-2|-|TRBD1
CASSPGQLNLETQYF
TGTGCCAGCAGCCCGGGACAGCTGAACTTAGAGACCCAGTACTTC
>14|TRBJ1-5|TRBV28|-|-
CASSLPGAVQPQHF
TGTGCCAGCAGTTTACCAGGGGCAGTGCAGCCCCAGCATTTT
>15|TRBJ2-1|TRBV19|-|-
CASSISLLLYNEQFF
TGTGCCAGTAGTATCTCGCTTCTATTATACAATGAGCAGTTCTTC